What follows are 15 T cell receptor beta chains derived from one specimen sequenced in a study of tumor-infiltrating lymphocytes in primary liver carcinoma. Production of TCR beta cDNA used roughly 500 ng total RNA together with a constant-region primer. Slightly modified ARM-PCR with three nested multiplex PCR rounds yielded TCR beta libraries. Primers for the first two PCR rounds were TRBV1-TRBV30 forward primers and a C-beta reverse primer (roughly 10 cycles per round). MiXCR was run by TCRdb on the multiplex PCR reads, yielding one entry per CDR3 protein. The data show about 99,000 distinct CDR3 sequences, about three quarters seen once. Without any cell sorting, roughly 18-30 mg of bulk tissue yielded co-extracted RNA and DNA. Sequencing input: liver tumor tissue from sampling region 5. The sample's subset: tumor region T5, tumor centre. Receptors originate from a woman aged 55-70 years with primary liver carcinoma and hepatitis B virus infection.

The rearrangement uses TRBV5-1 and TRBJ2-3, with 9 bases lining up with TRBD2. With 2 bases clipped from V and 10 bases from J, the junction kept 8 bases outside the gene matches. Per germline, CDR1 SGHRS and CDR2 YFSETQ. This CDR3 contains 14 residues. The CDR3 DNA reads as TGCGCCAGCAGCTTATCAGGGACTAGCACTTCGCAGTATTTT. It is translated as CASSLSGTSTSQYF.

As for this clonotype: The CDR3 ends on some other residue instead of the conserved phenylalanine or tryptophan, so this is likely a read error. The chain combines TRBV11-2 with TRBJ2-3, with D tentatively TRBD2 (6 bases). Germline V gives CDR1 SGHAT, CDR2 FQNNGV. This CDR3 region has 14 residues. The CDR3 spells CASSTGLPTDTQYL. In nucleotides, the CDR3 is TGTGCCAGCAGCACCGGACTACCCACAGATACTCAGTATCTT.

Remarks on this clonotype: One end of the junction varies from germline; a read error may be responsible. This chain connects TRBV5-1 to TRBJ2-1, with D possibly being TRBD1 or TRBD2 (8 bases each). The CDR3 loop spans 20 amino acids. Germline lookup yields CDR1 SGHRS and CDR2 YFSETQ. The CDR3 nucleotides are TGCGCCAGCAGCCTCCTGGCGGACAGGGCAGGGACTAGTAGGCTGCGTGAGCAATTCTTC. This codes for CASSLLADRAGTSRLREQFF. The full variable domain, its missing parts supplied by reference TRBV5-1 and TRBJ2-1, is KAGVTQTPRYLIKTRGQQVTLSCSPISGHRSVSWYQQTPGQGLQFLFEYFSETQRNKGNFPGRFSGRQFSNSRSEMNVSTLELGDSALYLCASSLLADRAGTSRLREQFFGPGTRLTVL.

This clonotype was detected only a few times. A read error may explain this, as a much larger clone is one base away. V and J are TRBV28 and TRBJ2-3; no clear D. CDR3 length: 14 amino acids. Germline V gene data show CDR1 as MDHEN and CDR2 as SYDVKM. The CDR3 loop is CASSLVQFTDMQYF. The CDR3 DNA reads TGTGCCAGCAGTTTAGTTCAGTTCACAGATATGCAGTATTTT. Looking up the rest from reference TRBV28 and TRBJ2-3 gives the full variable domain: DVKVTQSSRYLVKRTGEKVFLECVQDMDHENMFWYRQDPGLGLRLIYFSYDVKMKEKGDIPEGYSVSREKKERFSLILESASTNQTSMYLCASSLVQFTDMQYFGPGTRLTVL.

A note on this clonotype: One base away lies a much larger clone, so this may be a sequencing read error. This sequence joins TRBV6-6 and TRBJ2-1; 9 bases match TRBD2. CDR3 size: 14 residues. V was pared by 2 bases and J by 9 bases, with 5 bases of the junction left unmatched. Germline CDR1 is MNHNY and CDR2 is SVGAGI (reference sequence). The CDR3 sequence: CASSYTQAGGEQFF. CDR3 nucleotide sequence: TGTGCCAGCAGTTACACGCAAGCGGGGGGTGAGCAGTTCTTC.

For this clonotype: The junction does not match germline at one end; this may be a read error. V usage is TRBV29-1 and J usage is TRBJ2-7, with D perhaps TRBD2 (6 bases). Looked up from germline, CDR1 is SQVTM and CDR2 is ANQGSEA. CDR3 length: 13 residues. CDR3 region: CSVGGNLAYEQYF. The CDR3 DNA follows: TGCAGCGTGGGGGGAAATTTGGCATACGAGCAATACTTC.

The genes are TRBV28 and TRBJ2-5; D unclear. Per germline, CDR1 MDHEN and CDR2 SYDVKM. This CDR3 is 14 amino acids long. Here the CDR3 reads CVNSFDPSEETQYF. CDR3 sequence (DNA): TGTGTCAACAGTTTCGACCCCTCCGAAGAGACCCAGTACTTC.

About this clonotype itself: Since the CDR3 does not end with the conserved phenylalanine or tryptophan, this likely comes from a read error. The limits of the CDR3 on the DNA are not certain, so only TCRdb's listed CDR3 is given. The chain has TRBV12-3 or TRBV12-4 and TRBJ2-7; TRBD1 is the table's D call and was not checked against the DNA. The CDR3 is made up of 15 amino acids, end residues included. This chain's CDR3 is CTSSFGQGIPYEKYS.

The chain has TRBV28 and TRBJ2-1, with unresolved D. The CDR3 has 12 residues. In germline, CDR1 is MDHEN, CDR2 SYDVKM. Deletions cut 3 bases from V and 10 bases from J, with 10 bases between. This CDR3 reads CASSLVVNEQFF. The CDR3 DNA reads as TGTGCCAGCAGTTTGGTAGTGAACGAGCAGTTCTTC.

The rearrangement uses TRBV11-3 and TRBJ2-3, with D unresolved. Germline CDR1 and CDR2: SGHNT and YENEEA. The germline V and J ends were trimmed by 5 bases and 4 bases, with 16 bases remaining between them. The CDR3 has 15 amino acids. CDR3 region: CASSIVAESADTQYF. CDR3 DNA sequence: TGTGCCAGCAGCATAGTGGCTGAGAGCGCAGATACGCAGTATTTT.

As for this clonotype: One end of the junction is discordant with germline, which a read error may explain. CDR3: CTWSDRAYEQYF. CDR3 coding DNA: TGCACCTGGAGTGACAGAGCCTACGAGCAGTACTTC. V and J are TRBV30 and TRBJ2-7, with D perhaps TRBD1 (5 bases). The CDR3 is made up of 12 amino acids. Per germline, CDR1 GTSNPN and CDR2 SVGIG (reference sequence).

Concerning this clonotype itself: At one boundary the junction diverges from the germline segment, which might be a read error. V gene TRBV11-2 combines with J gene TRBJ2-4; no reliable D call. There are 15 residues in the CDR3. Germline V gene data show CDR1 as SGHAT and CDR2 as FQNNGV. DNA for the CDR3: TGTGCCAGCAGCTTAAGGTTGACAACCAAAAACATCCAGTACTTC. It yields the protein CASSLRLTTKNIQYF.

This clonotype is deemed medium-sized (0.01 to 0.1%). The genes are TRBV11-2 and TRBJ1-1; a weak D match, TRBD1 (6 bases). The CDR3 spans 13 residues. Germline-derived CDR1 and CDR2 are SGHAT and FQNNGV. V dropped 3 bases and J dropped 8 bases, with 13 bases sitting between them. The CDR3 DNA reads as TGTGCCAGCAGCTTCACCAGGGGCGGGGAAGCTTTCTTT. It encodes CASSFTRGGEAFF.

About this clonotype: The final CDR3 position lacks the conserved phenylalanine or tryptophan, pointing to a likely read error. The chain carries TRBV28 and TRBJ1-2, with D possibly being TRBD1 (5 bases). Germline CDR1 is MDHEN and CDR2 is SYDVKM. CDR3 length: 13 amino acids. Trimming stripped 10 bases from V and 4 bases from J, with 16 bases between. CDR3 in amino acids: CAISPGTPYGYTL. DNA for the CDR3: TGTGCCATCTCGCCCGGGACCCCCTATGGCTACACCTTA.

As for this clonotype: The junction departs from the called germline gene at one end, perhaps through a read error. J is TRBJ2-3 and V is TRBV6-1; D is tentatively TRBD1 or TRBD2 (6 bases each). The CDR3 runs to 16 residues. Germline-derived CDR1 and CDR2 are MNHNS and SASEGT. The CDR3 DNA sequence: TGTGTCAGCAGTGTTACTCCGGGGGCTAGCACAGATCCGCAGTATTTT. This codes for CVSSVTPGASTDPQYF.